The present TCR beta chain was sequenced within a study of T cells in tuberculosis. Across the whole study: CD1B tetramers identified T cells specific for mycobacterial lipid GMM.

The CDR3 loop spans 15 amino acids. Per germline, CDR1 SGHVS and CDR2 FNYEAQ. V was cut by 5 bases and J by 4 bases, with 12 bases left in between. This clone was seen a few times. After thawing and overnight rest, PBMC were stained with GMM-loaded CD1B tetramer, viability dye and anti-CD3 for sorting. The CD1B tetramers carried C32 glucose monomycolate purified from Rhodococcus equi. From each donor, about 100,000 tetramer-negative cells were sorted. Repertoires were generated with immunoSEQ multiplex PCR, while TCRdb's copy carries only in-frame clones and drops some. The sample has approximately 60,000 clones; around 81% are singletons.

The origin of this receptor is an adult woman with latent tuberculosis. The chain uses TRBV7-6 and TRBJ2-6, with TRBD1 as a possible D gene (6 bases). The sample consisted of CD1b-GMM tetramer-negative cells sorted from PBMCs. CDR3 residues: CASSPTGTGANVLTF. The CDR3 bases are TGTGCCAGCAGCCCTACAGGGACCGGGGCCAACGTCCTGACTTTC.